This T cell receptor beta chain emerged from a study of blood T cell repertoires in COVID-19. Study overall: Samples representing acute and convalescent COVID-19 were sourced from the United States, Italy and Spain. From T cells, B-cell-depleted T cells, or PBMCs came the material, which was cDNA or gDNA.

This CDR3 is built from 16 residues. V lost 1 base to trimming and J lost 5 bases, with 14 bases between them. Per germline, CDR1 SEHNR and CDR2 FQNEAQ (reference sequence). In the study's own analysis: It was from reference gene primer amplification that nucleated cell counts were estimated. The table came from immunoSEQ multiplex PCR; TCRdb's copy has only in-frame clones and leaves some out. For V, J and clone size, that table is used; D and trimming come from the DNA. The data contain fewer than 150,000 clones, around 87% of them singletons. The chain combines TRBV7-9 with TRBJ1-4; D not resolved. The sequence came from a woman aged 50 to 60 who had recovered from COVID-19. The sample consisted of peripheral blood. CDR3 loop: CASSLVRKAGNEKLFF. CDR3 DNA: TGTGCCAGCAGCTTAGTGAGGAAAGCGGGGAATGAAAAACTGTTTTTT.